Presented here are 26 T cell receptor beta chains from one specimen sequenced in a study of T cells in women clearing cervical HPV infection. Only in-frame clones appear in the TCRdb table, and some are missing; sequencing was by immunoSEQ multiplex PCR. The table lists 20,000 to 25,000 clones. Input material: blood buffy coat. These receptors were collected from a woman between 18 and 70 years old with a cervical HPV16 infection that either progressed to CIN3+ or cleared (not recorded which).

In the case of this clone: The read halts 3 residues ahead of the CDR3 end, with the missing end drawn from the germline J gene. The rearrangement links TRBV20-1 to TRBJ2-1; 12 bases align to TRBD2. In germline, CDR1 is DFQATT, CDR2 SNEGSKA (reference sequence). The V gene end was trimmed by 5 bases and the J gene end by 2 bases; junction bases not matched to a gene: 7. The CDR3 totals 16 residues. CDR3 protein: CSAGGTSGPPYNEQFF. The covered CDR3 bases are TGCAGTGCTGGAGGGACTAGCGGGCCCCCCTACAATGAG.

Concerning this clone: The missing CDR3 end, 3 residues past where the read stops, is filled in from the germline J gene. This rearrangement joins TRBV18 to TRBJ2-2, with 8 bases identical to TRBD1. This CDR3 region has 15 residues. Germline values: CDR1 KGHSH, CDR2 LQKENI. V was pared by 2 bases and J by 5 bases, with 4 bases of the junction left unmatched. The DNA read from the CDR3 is TGTGCCAGCTCACCAGGACAGGGTCCGACCGGGGAG. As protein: CASSPGQGPTGE. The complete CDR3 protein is CASSPGQGPTGELFF.

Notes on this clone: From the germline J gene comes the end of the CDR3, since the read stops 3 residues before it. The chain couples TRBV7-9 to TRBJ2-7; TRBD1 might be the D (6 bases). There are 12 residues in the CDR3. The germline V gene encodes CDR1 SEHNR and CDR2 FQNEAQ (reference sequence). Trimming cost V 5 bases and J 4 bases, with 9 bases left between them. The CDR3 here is CASSITGYEQYF. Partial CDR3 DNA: TGTGCCAGCAGCATAACAGGGTACGAG.

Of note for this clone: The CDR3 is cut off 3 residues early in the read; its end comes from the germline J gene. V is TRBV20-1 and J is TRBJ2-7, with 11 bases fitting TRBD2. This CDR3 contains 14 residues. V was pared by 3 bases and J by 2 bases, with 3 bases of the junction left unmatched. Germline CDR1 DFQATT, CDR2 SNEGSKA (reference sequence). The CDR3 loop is CSASTSGSTYEQYF. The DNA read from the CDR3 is TGCAGTGCTAGCACTAGCGGGAGTACCTACGAG.

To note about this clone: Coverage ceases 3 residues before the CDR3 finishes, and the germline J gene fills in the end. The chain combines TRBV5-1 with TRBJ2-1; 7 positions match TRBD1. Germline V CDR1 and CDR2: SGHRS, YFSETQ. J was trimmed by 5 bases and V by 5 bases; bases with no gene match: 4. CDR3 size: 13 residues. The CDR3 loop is CASRPQGNNEQFF. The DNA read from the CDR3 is TGCGCCAGCAGACCACAGGGGAACAATGAG.

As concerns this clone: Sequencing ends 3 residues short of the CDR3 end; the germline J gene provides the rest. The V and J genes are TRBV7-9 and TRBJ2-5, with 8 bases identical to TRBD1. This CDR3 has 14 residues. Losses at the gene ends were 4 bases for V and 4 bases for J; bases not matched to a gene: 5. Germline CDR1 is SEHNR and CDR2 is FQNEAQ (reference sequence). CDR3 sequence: CASSSRTGSETQYF. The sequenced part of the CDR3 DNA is TGTGCCAGCAGCTCCCGGACAGGGTCAGAGACC.

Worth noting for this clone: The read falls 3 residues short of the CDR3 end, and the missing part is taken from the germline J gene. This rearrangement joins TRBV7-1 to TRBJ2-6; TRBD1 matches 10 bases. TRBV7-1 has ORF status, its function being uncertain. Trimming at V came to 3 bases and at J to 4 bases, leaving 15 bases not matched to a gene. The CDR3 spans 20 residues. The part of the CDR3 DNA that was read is TGTGCCAGCAGCTCGCGCTGGGACAGGGGCCCTTGGGGCGGGGCCAACGTC. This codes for CASSSRWDRGPWGGANV. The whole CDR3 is CASSSRWDRGPWGGANVLTF.

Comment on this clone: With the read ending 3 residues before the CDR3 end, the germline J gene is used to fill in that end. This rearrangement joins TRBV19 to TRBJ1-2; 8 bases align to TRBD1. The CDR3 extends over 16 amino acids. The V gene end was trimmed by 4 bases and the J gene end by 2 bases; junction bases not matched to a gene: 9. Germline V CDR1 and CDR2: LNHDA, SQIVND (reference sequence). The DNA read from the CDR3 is TGTGCCAGTAGTACCCAGACAGGGGTGTACAACTATGGC. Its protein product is CASSTQTGVYNYG. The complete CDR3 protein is CASSTQTGVYNYGYTF.

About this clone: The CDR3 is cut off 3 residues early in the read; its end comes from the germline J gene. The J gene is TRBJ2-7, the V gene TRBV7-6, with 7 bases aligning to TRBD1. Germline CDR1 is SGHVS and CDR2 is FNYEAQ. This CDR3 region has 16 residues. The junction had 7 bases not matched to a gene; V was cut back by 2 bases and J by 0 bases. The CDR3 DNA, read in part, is TGTGCCAGCAGCTTACAGACAGGGCCGAGCTCCTACGAG. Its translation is CASSLQTGPSSYE. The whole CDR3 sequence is CASSLQTGPSSYEQYF.

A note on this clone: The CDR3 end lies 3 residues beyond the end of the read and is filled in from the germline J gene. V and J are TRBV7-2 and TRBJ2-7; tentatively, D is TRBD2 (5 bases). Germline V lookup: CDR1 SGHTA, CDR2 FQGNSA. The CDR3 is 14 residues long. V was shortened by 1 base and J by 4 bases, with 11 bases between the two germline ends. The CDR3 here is CASSLEPSRYEQYF. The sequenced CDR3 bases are TGTGCCAGCAGCTTAGAACCTAGCCGGTACGAG.

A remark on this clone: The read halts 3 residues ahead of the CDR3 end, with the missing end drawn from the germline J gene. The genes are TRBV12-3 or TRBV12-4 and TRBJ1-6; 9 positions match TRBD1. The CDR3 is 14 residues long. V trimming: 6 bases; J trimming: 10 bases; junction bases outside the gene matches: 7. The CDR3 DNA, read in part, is TGTGCCAGCAGCAGCCGGGACAGGGAATCACCC. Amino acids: CASSSRDRESP. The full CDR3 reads CASSSRDRESPLHF.

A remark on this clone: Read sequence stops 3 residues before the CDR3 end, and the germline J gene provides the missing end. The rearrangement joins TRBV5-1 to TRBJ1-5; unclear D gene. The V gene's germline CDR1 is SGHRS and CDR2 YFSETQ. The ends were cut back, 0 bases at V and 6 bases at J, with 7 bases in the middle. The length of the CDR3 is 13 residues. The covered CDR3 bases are TGCGCCAGCAGCTTGGACGGTACTCAGCCC. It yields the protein CASSLDGTQP. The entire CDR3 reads CASSLDGTQPQHF.

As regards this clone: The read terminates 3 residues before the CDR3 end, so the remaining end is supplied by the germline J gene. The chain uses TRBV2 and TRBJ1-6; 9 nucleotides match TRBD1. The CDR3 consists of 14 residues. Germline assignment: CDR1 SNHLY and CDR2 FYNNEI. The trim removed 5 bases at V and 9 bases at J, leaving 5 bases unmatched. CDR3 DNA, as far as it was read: TGTGCCAGCAGTCCGGGACAGGGAGTTTCACCC. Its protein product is CASSPGQGVSP. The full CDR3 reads CASSPGQGVSPLHF.

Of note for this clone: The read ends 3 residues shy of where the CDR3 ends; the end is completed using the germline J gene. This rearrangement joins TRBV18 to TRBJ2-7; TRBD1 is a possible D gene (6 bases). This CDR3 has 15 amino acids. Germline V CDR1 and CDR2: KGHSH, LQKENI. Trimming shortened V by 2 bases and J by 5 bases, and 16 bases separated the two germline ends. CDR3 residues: CASSPGYGSGDEQYF. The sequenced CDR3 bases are TGTGCCAGCTCACCAGGGTACGGCTCAGGGGACGAG.

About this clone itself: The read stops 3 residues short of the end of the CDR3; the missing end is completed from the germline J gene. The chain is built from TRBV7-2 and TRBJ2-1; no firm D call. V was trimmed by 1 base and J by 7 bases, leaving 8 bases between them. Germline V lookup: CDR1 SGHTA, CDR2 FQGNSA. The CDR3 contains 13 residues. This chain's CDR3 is CASSLVRWNEQFF. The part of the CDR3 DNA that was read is TGTGCCAGCAGCTTAGTCAGGTGGAATGAG.

Partial CDR3 DNA: TGTGCCAGCAGGGGGGAAGCGGGATTGGGTGAGACC. Translating it yields CASRGEAGLGET. The CDR3 in full is CASRGEAGLGETQYF. The chain uses TRBV28 and TRBJ2-5, with 7 bases aligning to TRBD2. The CDR3 end lies 3 residues beyond the end of the read and is filled in from the germline J gene. Germline V lookup: CDR1 MDHEN, CDR2 SYDVKM. The V gene end was trimmed by 6 bases and the J gene end by 5 bases; junction bases not matched to a gene: 12. This CDR3 comprises 15 residues.

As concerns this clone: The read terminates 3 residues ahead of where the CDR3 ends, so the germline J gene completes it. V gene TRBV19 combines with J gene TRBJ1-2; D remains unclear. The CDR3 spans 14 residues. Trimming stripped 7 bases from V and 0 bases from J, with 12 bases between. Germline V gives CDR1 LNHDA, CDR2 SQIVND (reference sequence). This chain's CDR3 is CASTQQSTNYGYTF. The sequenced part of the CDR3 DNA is TGTGCCAGTACCCAACAGAGTACTAACTATGGC.

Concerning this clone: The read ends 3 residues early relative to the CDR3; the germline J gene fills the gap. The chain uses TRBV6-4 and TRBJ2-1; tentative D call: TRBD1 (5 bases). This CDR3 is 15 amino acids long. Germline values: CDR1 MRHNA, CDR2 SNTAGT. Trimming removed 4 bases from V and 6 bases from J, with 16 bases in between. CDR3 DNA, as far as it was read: TGTGCCAGCAGTGCCCAGGGTGGCGCGGCCAATGAG. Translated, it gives CASSAQGGAANE. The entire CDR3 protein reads CASSAQGGAANEQFF.

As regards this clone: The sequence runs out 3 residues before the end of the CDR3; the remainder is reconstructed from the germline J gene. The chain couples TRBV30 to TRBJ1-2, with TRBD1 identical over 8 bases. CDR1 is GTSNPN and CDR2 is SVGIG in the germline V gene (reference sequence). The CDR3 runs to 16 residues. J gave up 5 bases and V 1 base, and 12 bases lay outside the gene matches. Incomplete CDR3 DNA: TGTGCCTGGAGTGCCCTAATCGGACAGGGAGTTTATGGC. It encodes CAWSALIGQGVYG. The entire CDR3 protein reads CAWSALIGQGVYGYTF.

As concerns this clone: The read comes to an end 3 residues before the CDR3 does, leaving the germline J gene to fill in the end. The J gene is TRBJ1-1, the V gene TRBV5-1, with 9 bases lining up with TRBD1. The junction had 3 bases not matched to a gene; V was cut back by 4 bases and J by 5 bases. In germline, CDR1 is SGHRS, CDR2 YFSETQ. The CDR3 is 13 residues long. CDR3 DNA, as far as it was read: TGCGCCAGCAGCATGGGACAGGGAACTGAA. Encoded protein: CASSMGQGTE. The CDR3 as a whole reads CASSMGQGTEAFF.

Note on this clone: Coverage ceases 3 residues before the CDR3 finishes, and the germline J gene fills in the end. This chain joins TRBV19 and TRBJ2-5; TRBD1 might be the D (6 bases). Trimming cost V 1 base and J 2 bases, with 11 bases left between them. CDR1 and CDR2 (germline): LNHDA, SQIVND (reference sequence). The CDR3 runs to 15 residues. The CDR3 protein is CASSIGPDSQETQYF. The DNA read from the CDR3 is TGTGCCAGTAGTATAGGCCCGGACAGTCAAGAGACC. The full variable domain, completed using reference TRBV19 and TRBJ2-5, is DGGITQSPKYLFRKEGQNVTLSCEQNLNHDAMYWYRQDPGQGLRLIYYSQIVNDFQKGDIAEGYSVSREKKESFPLTVTSAQKNPTAFYLCASSIGPDSQETQYFGPGTRLLVL.

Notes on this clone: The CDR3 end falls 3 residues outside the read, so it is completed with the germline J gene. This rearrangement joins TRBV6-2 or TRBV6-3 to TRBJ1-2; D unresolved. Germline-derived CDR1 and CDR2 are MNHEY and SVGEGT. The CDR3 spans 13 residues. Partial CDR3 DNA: TGTGCCAGCACCTTACGTCGGGTACGGGGC. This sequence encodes CASTLRRVRG. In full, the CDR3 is CASTLRRVRGYTF.

CDR3 residues: CASSLINQFEQYF. CDR3 DNA (partial): TGTGCCAGCAGCCTAATCAACCAGTTCGAG. The V and J genes are TRBV3-1 (or the pseudogene TRBV3-2) and TRBJ2-7; no definite D call. From the germline J gene comes the end of the CDR3, since the read stops 3 residues before it. This CDR3 contains 13 residues. Trimming stripped 4 bases from V and 6 bases from J, with 13 bases between. Germline CDR1 LGHDT, CDR2 YNNKEL (reference sequence).

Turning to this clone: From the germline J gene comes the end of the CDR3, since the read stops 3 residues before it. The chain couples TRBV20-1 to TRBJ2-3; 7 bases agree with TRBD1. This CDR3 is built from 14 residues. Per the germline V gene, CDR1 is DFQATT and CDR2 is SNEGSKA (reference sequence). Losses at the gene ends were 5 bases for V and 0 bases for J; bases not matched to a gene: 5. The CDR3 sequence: CSAPGQTSTDTQYF. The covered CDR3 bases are TGCAGTGCTCCGGGACAGACCAGCACAGATACG.

CDR3 sequence: CASSPPLGPMNTEAFF. The CDR3 DNA, read in part, is TGTGCCAGCAGTCCCCCTCTGGGCCCCATGAACACTGAA. This chain uses TRBV28 with TRBJ1-1; D call uncertain. Read coverage stops 3 residues before the CDR3 terminus; the germline J gene supplies the remainder. Trimming cost V 5 bases and J 0 bases, with 16 bases left between them. Looked up from germline, CDR1 is MDHEN and CDR2 is SYDVKM. There are 16 residues in the CDR3.

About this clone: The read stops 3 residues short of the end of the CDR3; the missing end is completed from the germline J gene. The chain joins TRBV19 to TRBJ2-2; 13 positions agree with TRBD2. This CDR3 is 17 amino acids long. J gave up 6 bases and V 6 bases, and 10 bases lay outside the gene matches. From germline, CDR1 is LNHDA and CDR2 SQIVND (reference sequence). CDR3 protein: CASSAPTSGRVSGELFF. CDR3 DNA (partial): TGTGCCAGTAGCGCCCCCACTAGCGGGAGGGTCTCCGGGGAG.